This T cell receptor beta chain was identified in a study of blood T cell repertoires in COVID-19. Study-wide background: The study drew acute and convalescent COVID-19 samples from the United States, Italy and Spain.

Patients in Seattle were enrolled during active infection, then followed longitudinally. As processed by the authors: It was from reference gene primer amplification that nucleated cell counts were estimated. Using immunoSEQ multiplex PCR, the repertoire was profiled, and TCRdb retains in-frame clones only, with some absent. V, J and clone size are those of that table, while D and trimming were read from the DNA. The repertoire holds over 60,000 clones, with roughly 71% as singletons. This CDR3 contains 14 residues. The germline CDR1 and CDR2 sequences are SGDLS and YYNGEE. V lost 3 bases and J lost 6, with 15 bases in between.

This receptor was identified in a man aged 55 to 70 with COVID-19, enrolled during active disease. The chain is built from TRBV9 and TRBJ1-2, with a tentative D call TRBD1 (5 bases). The material sequenced was peripheral blood. DNA of the CDR3: TGTGCCAGCAGCGCCCAGGGATCTAGAGATGGCTACACCTTC. Protein: CASSAQGSRDGYTF.